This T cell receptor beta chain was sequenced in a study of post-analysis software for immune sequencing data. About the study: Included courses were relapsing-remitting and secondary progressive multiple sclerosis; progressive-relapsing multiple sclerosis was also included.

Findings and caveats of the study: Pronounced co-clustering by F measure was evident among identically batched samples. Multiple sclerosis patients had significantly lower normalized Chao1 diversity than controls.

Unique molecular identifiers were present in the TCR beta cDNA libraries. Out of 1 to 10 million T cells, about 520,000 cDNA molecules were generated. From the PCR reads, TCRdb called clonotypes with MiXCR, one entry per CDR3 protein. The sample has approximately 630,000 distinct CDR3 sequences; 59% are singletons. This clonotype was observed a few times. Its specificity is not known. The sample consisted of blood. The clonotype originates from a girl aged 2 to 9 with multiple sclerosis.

CDR3 DNA: TGCGCCAGCAGCCCGGGAGACCAGCGGGAGATTGGGGAGACCCAGTACTTC. Protein sequence: CASSPGDQREIGETQYF. The rearrangement uses TRBV5-1 and TRBJ2-5; the match to TRBD2 covers 8 bases. V shed 4 bases, J shed 5 bases, and the junction held 16 bases outside the gene matches. The length of the CDR3 is 17 residues. The V gene's germline CDR1 is SGHRS and CDR2 YFSETQ.